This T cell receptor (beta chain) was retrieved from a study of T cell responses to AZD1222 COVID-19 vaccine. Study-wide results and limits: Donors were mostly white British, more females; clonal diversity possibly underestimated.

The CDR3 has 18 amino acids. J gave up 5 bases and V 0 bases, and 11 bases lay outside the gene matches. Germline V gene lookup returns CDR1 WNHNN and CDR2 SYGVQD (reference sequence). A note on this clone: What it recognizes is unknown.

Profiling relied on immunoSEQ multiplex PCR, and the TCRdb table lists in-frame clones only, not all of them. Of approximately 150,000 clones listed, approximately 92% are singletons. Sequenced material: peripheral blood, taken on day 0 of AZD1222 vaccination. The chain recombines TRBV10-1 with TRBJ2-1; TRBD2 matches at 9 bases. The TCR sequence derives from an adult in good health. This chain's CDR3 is CASSESQHSGSLDNEQFF. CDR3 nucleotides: TGCGCCAGCAGTGAGTCCCAACATAGCGGGAGTCTGGACAATGAGCAGTTCTTC.